This T cell receptor beta chain was observed in a study of post-analysis software for immune sequencing data. On the study more broadly: There were relapsing-remitting, secondary progressive and progressive-relapsing multiple sclerosis among the disease courses included.

Study-wide results and limits: Same-batch preparations were strongly co-clustered by F measure. Four or five TRBV segments occurring more often in patients than controls included TRBV5-6, TRBV5-1 and TRBV20-1. Normalized Chao1 diversity was significantly reduced in patients versus controls.

Germline V CDR1 and CDR2: ENHRY, SYGVKD. Deletions cut 3 bases from V and 0 bases from J, with 12 bases between. The CDR3 has 16 amino acids. Unique molecular identifiers were present in the TCR beta cDNA libraries. MiXCR, applied by TCRdb to the PCR reads, yields one record per CDR3 protein. Of roughly 540,000 distinct CDR3 sequences listed, 34% were seen once; the top ten hold around 6%. Regarding this clonotype: Its antigen is currently unknown.

The J gene is TRBJ1-3, the V gene TRBV10-3; D uncertain. The sample taken for sequencing was blood. This TCR derives from a girl aged 2-17 years with multiple sclerosis. CDR3 in amino acids: CAISDRDPGSGNTIYF. In nucleotides, the CDR3 is TGTGCCATCAGTGATCGAGACCCCGGCTCTGGAAACACCATATATTTT.